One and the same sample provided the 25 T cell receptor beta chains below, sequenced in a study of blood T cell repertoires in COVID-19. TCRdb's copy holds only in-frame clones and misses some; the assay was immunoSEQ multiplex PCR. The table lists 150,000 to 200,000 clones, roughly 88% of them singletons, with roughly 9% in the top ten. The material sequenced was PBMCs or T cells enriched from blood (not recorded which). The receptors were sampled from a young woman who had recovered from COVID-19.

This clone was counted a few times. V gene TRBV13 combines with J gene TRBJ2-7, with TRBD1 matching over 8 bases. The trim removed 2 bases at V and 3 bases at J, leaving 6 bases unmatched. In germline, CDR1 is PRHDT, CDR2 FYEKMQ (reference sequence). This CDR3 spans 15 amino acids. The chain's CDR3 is CASSLSGTGVYEQYF. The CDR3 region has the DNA TGTGCCAGCAGCTTATCCGGGACAGGCGTCTACGAGCAGTACTTC.

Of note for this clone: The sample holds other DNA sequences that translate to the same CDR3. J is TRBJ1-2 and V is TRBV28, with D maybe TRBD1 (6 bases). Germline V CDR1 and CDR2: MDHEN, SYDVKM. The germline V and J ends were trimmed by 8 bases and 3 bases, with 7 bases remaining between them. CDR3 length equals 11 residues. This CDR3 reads CASAGDYGYTF. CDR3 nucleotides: TGTGCCAGCGCAGGGGACTATGGCTACACCTTC.

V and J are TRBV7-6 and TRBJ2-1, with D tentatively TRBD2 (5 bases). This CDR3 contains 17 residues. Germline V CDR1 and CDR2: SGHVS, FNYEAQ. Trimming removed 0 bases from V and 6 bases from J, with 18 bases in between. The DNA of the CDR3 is TGTGCCAGCAGCTTAGCTGTATCGGGGATGATCGTCAATGAGCAGTTCTTC. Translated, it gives CASSLAVSGMIVNEQFF.

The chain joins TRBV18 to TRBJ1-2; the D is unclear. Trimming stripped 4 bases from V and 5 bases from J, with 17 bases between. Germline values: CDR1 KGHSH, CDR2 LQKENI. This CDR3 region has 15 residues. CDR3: CASSLQSGEAYGYTF. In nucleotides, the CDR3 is TGTGCCAGCTCACTTCAGAGCGGAGAAGCATATGGCTACACCTTC.

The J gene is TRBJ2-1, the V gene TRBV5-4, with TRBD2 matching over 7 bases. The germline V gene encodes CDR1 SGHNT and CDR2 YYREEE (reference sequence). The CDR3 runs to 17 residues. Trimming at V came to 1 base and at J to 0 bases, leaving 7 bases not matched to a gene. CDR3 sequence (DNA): TGTGCCAGCAGCTTGCGTGGGACTACCCTCTCCTACAATGAGCAGTTCTTC. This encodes CASSLRGTTLSYNEQFF.

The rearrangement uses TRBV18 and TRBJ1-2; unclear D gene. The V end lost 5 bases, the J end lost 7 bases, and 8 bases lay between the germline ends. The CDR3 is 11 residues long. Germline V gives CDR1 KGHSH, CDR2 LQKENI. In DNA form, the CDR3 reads TGTGCCAGCTCAGGGCCGCTTGGCTACACCTTC. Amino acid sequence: CASSGPLGYTF.

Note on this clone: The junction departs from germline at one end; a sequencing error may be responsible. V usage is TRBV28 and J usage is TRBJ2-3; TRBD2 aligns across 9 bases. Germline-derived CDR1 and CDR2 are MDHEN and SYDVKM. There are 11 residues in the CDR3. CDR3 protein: CASSLMGLAIF. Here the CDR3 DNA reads TGTGCCAGCAGTTTAATGGGACTAGCTATTTTT.

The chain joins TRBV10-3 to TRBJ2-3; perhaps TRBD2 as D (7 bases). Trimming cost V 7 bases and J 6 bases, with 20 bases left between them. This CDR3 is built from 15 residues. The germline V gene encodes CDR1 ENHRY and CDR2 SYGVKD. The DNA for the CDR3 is TGTGCCATCACCGAGGGGGACTATCCTTGGGATACGCAGTATTTT. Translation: CAITEGDYPWDTQYF.

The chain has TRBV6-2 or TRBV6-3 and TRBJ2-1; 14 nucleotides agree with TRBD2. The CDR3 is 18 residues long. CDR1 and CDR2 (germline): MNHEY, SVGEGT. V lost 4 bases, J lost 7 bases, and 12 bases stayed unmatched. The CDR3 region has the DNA TGTGCCAGCAGTTTAATCGTAGGGACTAGCGGGAGTACGAATGAGCAGTTCTTC. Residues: CASSLIVGTSGSTNEQFF.

DNA for the CDR3: TGCGCCAGCAAACAGGGTTCCCTGACCTCCAATTACGAGCAGTACTTC. Its translation: CASKQGSLTSNYEQYF. This chain uses TRBV10-2 with TRBJ2-7; maybe TRBD1 (6 bases). The germline CDR1 and CDR2 sequences are WSHSY and SAAADI. V was shortened by 7 bases and J by 4 bases, with 23 bases between the two germline ends. This CDR3 has 16 residues.

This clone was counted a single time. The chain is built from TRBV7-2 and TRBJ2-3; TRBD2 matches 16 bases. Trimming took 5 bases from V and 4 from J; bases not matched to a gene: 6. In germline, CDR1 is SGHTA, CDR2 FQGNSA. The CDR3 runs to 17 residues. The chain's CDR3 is CASSKGLAGGSADTQYF. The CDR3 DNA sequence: TGTGCCAGCAGCAAGGGACTAGCGGGAGGGAGTGCAGATACGCAGTATTTT.

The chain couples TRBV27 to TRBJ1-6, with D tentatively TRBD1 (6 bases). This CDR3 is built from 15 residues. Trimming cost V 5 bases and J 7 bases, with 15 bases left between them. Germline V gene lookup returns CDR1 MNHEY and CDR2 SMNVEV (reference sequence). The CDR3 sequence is CASSPTGLGNSPLHF. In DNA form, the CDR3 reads TGTGCCAGCAGTCCGACAGGTTTGGGGAATTCACCCCTCCACTTT.

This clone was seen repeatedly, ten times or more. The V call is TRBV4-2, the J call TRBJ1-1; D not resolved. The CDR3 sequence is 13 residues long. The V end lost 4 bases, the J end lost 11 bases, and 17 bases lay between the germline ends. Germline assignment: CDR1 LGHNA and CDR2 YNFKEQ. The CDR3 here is CASSRGPEEWAFF. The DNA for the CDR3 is TGTGCCAGCAGCCGCGGGCCCGAAGAGTGGGCTTTCTTT.

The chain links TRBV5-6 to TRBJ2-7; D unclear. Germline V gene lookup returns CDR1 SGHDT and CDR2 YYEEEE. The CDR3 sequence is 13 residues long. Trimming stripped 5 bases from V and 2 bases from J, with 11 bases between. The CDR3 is CASSPESAYEQYF. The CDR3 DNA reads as TGTGCCAGCAGTCCTGAGTCTGCCTACGAGCAGTACTTC.

CDR3 coding DNA: TGTGCCAGCAGCCAAGTTTCCAGGGGGGCAATGTCTGGGGCCAACGTCCTGACTTTC. As protein: CASSQVSRGAMSGANVLTF. The J gene is TRBJ2-6, the V gene TRBV3-1 (or the pseudogene TRBV3-2); the D gene is possibly TRBD1 (7 bases). The CDR3 loop spans 19 amino acids. Trimming removed 1 base at V and 1 base at J, with 17 bases between. CDR1 and CDR2 (germline): LGHDT, YNNKEL (reference sequence).

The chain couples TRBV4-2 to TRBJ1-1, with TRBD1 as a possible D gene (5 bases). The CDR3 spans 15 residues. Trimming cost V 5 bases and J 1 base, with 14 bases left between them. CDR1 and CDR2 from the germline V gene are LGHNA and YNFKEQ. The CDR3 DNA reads TGTGCCAGCAGCGCCAACACCGACAGGAACACTGAAGCTTTCTTT. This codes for CASSANTDRNTEAFF.

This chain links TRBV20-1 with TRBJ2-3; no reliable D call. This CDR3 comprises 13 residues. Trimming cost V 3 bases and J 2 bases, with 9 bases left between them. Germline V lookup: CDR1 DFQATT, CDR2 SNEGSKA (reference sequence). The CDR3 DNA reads TGCAGTGCTAGTCCCCCTAACACAGATACGCAGTATTTT. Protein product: CSASPPNTDTQYF.

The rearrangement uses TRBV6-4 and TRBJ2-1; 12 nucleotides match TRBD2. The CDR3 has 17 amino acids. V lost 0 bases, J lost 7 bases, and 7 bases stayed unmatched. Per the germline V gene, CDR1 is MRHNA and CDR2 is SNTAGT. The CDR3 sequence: CASSDSASGGDGNEQFF. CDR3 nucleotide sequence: TGTGCCAGCAGTGACTCGGCTAGCGGGGGGGATGGTAATGAGCAGTTCTTC.

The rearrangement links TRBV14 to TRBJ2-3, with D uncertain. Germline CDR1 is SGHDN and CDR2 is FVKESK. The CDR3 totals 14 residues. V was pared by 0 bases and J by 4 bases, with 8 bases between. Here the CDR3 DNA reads TGTGCCAGCAGCCAAGATTTGAGCGCAGATACGCAGTATTTT. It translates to CASSQDLSADTQYF.

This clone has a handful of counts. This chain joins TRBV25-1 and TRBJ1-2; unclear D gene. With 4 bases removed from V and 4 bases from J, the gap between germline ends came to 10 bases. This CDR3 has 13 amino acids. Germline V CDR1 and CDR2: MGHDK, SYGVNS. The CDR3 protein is CASSGSVIYGYTF. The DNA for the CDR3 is TGTGCCAGCAGTGGATCGGTGATCTATGGCTACACCTTC.

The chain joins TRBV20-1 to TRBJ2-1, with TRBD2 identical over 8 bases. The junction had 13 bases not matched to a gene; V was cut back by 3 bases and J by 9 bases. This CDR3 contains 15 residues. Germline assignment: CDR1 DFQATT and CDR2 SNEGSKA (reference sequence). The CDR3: CSASPPGRALGEQFF. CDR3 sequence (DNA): TGCAGTGCTAGTCCCCCCGGGAGGGCGTTAGGTGAGCAGTTCTTC.

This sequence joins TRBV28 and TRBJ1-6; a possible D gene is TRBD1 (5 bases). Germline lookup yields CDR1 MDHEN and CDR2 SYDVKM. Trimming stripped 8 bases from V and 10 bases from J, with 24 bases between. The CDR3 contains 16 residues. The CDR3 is CASWGRVVGLGSPLHF. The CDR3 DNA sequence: TGTGCCAGCTGGGGCAGGGTTGTAGGGCTGGGGTCACCCCTCCACTTT.

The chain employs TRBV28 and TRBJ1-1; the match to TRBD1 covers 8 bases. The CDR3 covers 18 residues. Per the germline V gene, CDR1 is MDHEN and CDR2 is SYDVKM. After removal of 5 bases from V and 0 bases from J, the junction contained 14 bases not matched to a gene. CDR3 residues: CASSIIPTGVNMNTEAFF. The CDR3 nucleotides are TGTGCCAGCAGTATAATACCGACAGGGGTAAATATGAACACTGAAGCTTTCTTT. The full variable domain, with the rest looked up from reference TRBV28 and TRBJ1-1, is DVKVTQSSRYLVKRTGEKVFLECVQDMDHENMFWYRQDPGLGLRLIYFSYDVKMKEKGDIPEGYSVSREKKERFSLILESASTNQTSMYLCASSIIPTGVNMNTEAFFGQGTRLTVV.

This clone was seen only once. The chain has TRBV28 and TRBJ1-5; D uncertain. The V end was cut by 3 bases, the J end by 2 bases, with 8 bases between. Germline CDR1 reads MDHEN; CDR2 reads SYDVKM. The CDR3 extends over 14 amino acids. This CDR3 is CASSFLSGNQPQHF. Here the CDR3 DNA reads TGTGCCAGCAGTTTCCTAAGCGGCAATCAGCCCCAGCATTTT.

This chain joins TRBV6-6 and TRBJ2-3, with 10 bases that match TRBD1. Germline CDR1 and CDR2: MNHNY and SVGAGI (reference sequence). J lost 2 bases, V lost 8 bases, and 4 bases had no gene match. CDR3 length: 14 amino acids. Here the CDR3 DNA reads TGTGCCAGCGGGGACAGGGGAGACACAGATACGCAGTATTTT. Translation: CASGDRGDTDTQYF.